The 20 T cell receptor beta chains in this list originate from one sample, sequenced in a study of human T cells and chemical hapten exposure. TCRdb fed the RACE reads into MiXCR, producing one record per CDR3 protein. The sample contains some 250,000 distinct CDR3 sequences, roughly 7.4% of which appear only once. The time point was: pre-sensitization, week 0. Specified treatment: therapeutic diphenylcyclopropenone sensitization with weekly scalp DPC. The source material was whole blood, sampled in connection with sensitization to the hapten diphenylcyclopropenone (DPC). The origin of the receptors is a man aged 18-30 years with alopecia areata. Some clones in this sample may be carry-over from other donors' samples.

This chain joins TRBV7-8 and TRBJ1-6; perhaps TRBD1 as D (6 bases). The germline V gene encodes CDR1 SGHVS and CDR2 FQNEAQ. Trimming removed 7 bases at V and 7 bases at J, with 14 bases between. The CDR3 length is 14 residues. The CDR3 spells CASTLGQTNSPLHF. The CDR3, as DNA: TGTGCCAGCACGCTAGGACAGACGAATTCACCCCTCCACTTT.

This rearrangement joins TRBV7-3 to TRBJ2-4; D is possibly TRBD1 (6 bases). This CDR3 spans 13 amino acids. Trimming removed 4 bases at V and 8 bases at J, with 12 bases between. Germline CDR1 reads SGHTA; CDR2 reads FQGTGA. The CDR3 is CASSSIRGDIQYF. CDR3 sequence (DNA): TGTGCCAGCAGCTCCATCAGGGGAGACATTCAGTACTTC.

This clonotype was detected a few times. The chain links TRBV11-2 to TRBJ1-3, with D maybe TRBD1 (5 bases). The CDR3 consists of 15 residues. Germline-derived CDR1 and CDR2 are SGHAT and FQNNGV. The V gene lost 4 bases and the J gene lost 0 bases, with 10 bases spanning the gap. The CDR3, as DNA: TGTGCCAGCAGCTGGGGCTGGGTCTCTGGAAACACCATATATTTT. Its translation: CASSWGWVSGNTIYF. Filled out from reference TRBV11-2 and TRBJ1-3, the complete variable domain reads EAGVAQSPRYKIIEKRQSVAFWCNPISGHATLYWYQQILGQGPKLLIQFQNNGVVDDSQLPKDRFSAERLKGVDSTLKIQPAKLEDSAVYLCASSWGWVSGNTIYFGEGSWLTVV.

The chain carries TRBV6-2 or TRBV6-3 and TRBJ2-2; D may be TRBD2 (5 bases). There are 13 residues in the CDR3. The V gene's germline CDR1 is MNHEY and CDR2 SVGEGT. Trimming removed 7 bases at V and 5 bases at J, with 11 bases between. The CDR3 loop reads CASIGIFTGELFF. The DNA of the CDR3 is TGTGCCAGCATCGGGATCTTTACCGGGGAGCTGTTTTTT.

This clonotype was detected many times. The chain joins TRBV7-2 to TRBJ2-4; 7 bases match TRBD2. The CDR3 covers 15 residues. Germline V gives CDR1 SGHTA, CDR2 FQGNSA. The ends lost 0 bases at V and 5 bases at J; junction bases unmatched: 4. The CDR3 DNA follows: TGTGCCAGCAGCTTAGCGGGGCTAGCGGAAAACATTCAGTACTTC. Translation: CASSLAGLAENIQYF.

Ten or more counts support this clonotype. The CDR3 sequence is CASSSGNTEAFF. The DNA for the CDR3 is TGTGCCAGCAGTTCCGGGAACACTGAAGCTTTCTTT. This rearrangement joins TRBV6-5 to TRBJ1-1; D not resolved. V lost 4 bases to trimming and J lost 1 base, with 4 bases between them. CDR1 is MNHEY, CDR2 SVGAGI, per germline. The CDR3 loop spans 12 amino acids.

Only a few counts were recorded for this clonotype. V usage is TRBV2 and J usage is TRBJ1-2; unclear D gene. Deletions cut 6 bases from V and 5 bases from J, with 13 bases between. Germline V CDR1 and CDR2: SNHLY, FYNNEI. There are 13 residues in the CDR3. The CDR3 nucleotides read TGTGCCAGCAGAATCGGGGAATCTTATGGCTACACCTTC. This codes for CASRIGESYGYTF.

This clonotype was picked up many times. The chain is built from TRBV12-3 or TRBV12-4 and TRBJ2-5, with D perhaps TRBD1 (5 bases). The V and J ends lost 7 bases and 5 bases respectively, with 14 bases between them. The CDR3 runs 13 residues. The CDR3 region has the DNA TGTGCCAGCACTCTAATCCAGGGCGAGACCCAGTACTTC. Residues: CASTLIQGETQYF.

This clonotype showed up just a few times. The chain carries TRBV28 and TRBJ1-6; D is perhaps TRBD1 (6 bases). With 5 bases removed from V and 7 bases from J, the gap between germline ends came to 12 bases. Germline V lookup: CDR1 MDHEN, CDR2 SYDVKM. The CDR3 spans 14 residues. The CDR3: CASSRGGTNSPLHF. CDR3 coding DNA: TGTGCCAGCAGTCGAGGGGGAACGAATTCACCCCTCCACTTT. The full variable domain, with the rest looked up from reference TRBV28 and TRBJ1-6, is DVKVTQSSRYLVKRTGEKVFLECVQDMDHENMFWYRQDPGLGLRLIYFSYDVKMKEKGDIPEGYSVSREKKERFSLILESASTNQTSMYLCASSRGGTNSPLHFGNGTRLTVT.

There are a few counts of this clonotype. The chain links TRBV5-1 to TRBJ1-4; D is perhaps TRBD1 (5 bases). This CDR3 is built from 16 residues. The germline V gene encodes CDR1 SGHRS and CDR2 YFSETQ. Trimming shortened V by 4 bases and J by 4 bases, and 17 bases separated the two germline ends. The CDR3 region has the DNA TGCGCCAGCAGCGCAGACAGAAGACGGAATAATGAAAAACTGTTTTTT. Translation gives CASSADRRRNNEKLFF.

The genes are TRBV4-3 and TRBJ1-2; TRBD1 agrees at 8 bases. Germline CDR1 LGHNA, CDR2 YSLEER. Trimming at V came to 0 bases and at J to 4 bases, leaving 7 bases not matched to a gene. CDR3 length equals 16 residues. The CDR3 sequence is CASSQDLAGGSYGYTF. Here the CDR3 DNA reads TGCGCCAGCAGCCAAGATTTAGCAGGGGGCTCCTATGGCTACACCTTC.

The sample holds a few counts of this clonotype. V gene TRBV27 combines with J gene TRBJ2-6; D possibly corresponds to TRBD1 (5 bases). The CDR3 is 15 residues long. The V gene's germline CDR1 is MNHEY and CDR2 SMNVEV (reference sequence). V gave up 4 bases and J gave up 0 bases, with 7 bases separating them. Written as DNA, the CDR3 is TGTGCCAGCAGTTCGACAGCCTCTGGGGCCAACGTCCTGACTTTC. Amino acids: CASSSTASGANVLTF. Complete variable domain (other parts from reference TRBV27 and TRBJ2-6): EAQVTQNPRYLITVTGKKLTVTCSQNMNHEYMSWYRQDPGLGLRQIYYSMNVEVTDKGDVPEGYKVSRKEKRNFPLILESPSPNQTSLYFCASSSTASGANVLTFGAGSRLTVL.

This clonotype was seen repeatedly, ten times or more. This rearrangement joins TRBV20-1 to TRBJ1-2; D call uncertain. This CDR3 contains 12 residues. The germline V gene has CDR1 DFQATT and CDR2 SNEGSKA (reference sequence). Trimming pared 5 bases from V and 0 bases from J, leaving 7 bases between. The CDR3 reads CSAERTNYGYTF. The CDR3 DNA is TGCAGTGCTGAACGGACTAACTATGGCTACACCTTC.

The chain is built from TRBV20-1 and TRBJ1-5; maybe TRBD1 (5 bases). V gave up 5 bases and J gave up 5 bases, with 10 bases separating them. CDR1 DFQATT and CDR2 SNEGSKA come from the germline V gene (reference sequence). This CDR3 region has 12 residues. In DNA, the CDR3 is TGCAGTGCTCCCAGGGAACATCAGCCCCAGCATTTT. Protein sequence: CSAPREHQPQHF.

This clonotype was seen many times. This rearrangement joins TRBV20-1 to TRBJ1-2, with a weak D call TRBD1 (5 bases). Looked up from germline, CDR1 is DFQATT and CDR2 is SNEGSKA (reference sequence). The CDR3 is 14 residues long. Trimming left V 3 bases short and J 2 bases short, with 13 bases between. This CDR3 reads CSASKRGVNYGYTF. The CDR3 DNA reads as TGCAGTGCTAGTAAACGAGGGGTCAACTATGGCTACACCTTC.

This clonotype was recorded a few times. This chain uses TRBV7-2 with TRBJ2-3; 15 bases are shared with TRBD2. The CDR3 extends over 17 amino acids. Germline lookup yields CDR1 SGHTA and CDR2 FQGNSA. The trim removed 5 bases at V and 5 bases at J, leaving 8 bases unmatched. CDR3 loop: CASSTRTSGGALDTQYF. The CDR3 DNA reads TGTGCCAGCAGCACTCGGACTAGCGGGGGGGCCCTAGATACGCAGTATTTT. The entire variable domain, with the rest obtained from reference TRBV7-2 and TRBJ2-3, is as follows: GAGVSQSPSNKVTEKGKDVELRCDPISGHTALYWYRQSLGQGLEFLIYFQGNSAPDKSGLPSDRFSAERTGGSVSTLTIQRTQQEDSAVYLCASSTRTSGGALDTQYFGPGTRLTVL.

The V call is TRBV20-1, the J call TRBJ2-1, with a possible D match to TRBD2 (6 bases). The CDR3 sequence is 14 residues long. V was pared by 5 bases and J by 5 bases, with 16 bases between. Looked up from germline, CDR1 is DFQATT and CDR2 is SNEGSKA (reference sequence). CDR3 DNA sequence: TGCAGTGCTTTGCATAGCGGACACGACAATGAGCAGTTCTTC. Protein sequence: CSALHSGHDNEQFF.

The CDR3 loop is CASSRERRETQYF. The CDR3 region has the DNA TGTGCCAGCAGCCGGGAGCGACGAGAGACCCAGTACTTC. The chain combines TRBV12-3 or TRBV12-4 with TRBJ2-5; D is possibly TRBD2 (6 bases). The V end was cut by 6 bases, the J end by 4 bases, with 12 bases between. This CDR3 has 13 residues.

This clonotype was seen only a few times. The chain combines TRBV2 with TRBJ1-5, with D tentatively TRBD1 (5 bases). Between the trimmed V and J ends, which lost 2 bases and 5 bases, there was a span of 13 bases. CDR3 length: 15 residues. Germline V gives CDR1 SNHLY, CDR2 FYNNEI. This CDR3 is CASSEWQGNYQPQHF. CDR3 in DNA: TGTGCCAGCAGTGAATGGCAGGGTAATTATCAGCCCCAGCATTTT.

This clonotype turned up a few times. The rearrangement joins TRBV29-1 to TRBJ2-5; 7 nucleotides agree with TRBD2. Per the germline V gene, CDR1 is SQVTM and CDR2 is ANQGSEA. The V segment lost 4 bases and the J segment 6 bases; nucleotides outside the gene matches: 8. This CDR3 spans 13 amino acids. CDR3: CSVGMGGKKTQYF. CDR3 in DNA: TGCAGCGTTGGAATGGGGGGGAAAAAGACCCAGTACTTC.